This entry is about one T cell receptor (beta chain). The antigen is not known. Per germline, CDR1 SGDLS and CDR2 YYNGEE. The CDR3 is 17 amino acids. The V segment lost 0 bases and the J segment 2 bases; nucleotides outside the gene matches: 8. PCR used 60 Vbeta primers and 13 Jbeta primers. Sequenced by immunoSEQ multiplex PCR; TCRdb stores in-frame clones only, minus some. The data contain roughly 150,000 clones, approximately 80% of them singletons. This specimen comes from a study of cytomegalovirus exposure and HLA in healthy donors. Overall study results and limits: There were some V segments, including TRBV6-2 and TRBV6-3, excluded as indistinguishable.

This TCR was recovered from a woman in her 40s in good health and CMV-seronegative. Sequenced: PBMCs. This chain uses TRBV9 with TRBJ2-3; 8 bases are shared with TRBD2. CDR3 coding DNA: TGTGCCAGCAGCGTAGATGTCGGGGGGGCGAACACAGATACGCAGTATTTT. It specifies CASSVDVGGANTDTQYF.